Listed below are T cell receptor beta chains from one sample, sequenced in a study of blood T cells in healthy people across ages. Each CDR3 protein gets one entry after TCRdb re-called the 5' RACE reads with MiXCR. The sample has more than 1.4 million distinct CDR3 sequences; around 39% are singletons. The sample consisted of blood. These receptors all stem from a woman between 18 and 29 years old in good health. The conserved cysteine and the conserved F or W are not part of the CDR3 here. Only part of the rows carry a size: once, few, many, or a class if the clone is expanded.

clone size: many; J gene: TRBJ2-1; V gene: TRBV12-3/TRBV12-4; CDR3 protein: ASSLDIYNEQF
clone size: .; J gene: TRBJ2-7; V gene: TRBV29-1; CDR3 protein: SVLREGPQISYEQY
clone size: .; J gene: TRBJ1-1; V gene: TRBV7-9; CDR3 protein: ASRSINTEAF
clone size: .; J gene: TRBJ1-2; V gene: TRBV4-1; CDR3 protein: ASSQDNRGADRSYGYT
clone size: .; J gene: TRBJ1-6; V gene: TRBV12-3/TRBV12-4; CDR3 protein: ASSSVGGRGSPLH
clone size: .; J gene: TRBJ2-1; V gene: TRBV6-1; CDR3 protein: ASSSKGISGTSSYNEQF
clone size: .; J gene: TRBJ2-5; V gene: TRBV11-2; CDR3 protein: ASIEIRGGGETQY
clone size: .; J gene: TRBJ2-7; V gene: TRBV12-3/TRBV12-4; CDR3 protein: ASSLISHEQY
clone size: few; J gene: TRBJ2-3; V gene: TRBV6-2/TRBV6-3; CDR3 protein: ASSYWNADTQY
clone size: .; J gene: TRBJ2-7; V gene: TRBV6-2/TRBV6-3; CDR3 protein: ASSYPPTGWEQY
clone size: .; J gene: TRBJ1-2; V gene: TRBV3-1; CDR3 protein: ASSDLGVDYGYT
clone size: .; J gene: TRBJ2-1; V gene: TRBV6-2/TRBV6-3; CDR3 protein: ASVAGTYNEQF
clone size: few; J gene: TRBJ1-2; V gene: TRBV6-6; CDR3 protein: ASRAGGFHGYT
clone size: few; J gene: TRBJ1-2; V gene: TRBV30; CDR3 protein: AWTGGSSYT
clone size: .; J gene: TRBJ2-4; V gene: TRBV29-1; CDR3 protein: SVEIGGLAAGNIQY
clone size: .; J gene: TRBJ2-3; V gene: TRBV13; CDR3 protein: AGSLGLREGPLTDTQY
clone size: few; J gene: TRBJ1-2; V gene: TRBV18; CDR3 protein: ASSPSDWANYGYT
clone size: few; J gene: TRBJ1-2; V gene: TRBV4-1; CDR3 protein: ASSPQTGDGYT
clone size: .; J gene: TRBJ2-5; V gene: TRBV14; CDR3 protein: ASSQDAQTWKQY
clone size: .; J gene: TRBJ2-3; V gene: TRBV5-1; CDR3 protein: ASSLAPNGGGTDTQY
clone size: .; J gene: TRBJ2-3; V gene: TRBV20-1; CDR3 protein: SARGASGTDTQY
clone size: .; J gene: TRBJ2-1; V gene: TRBV6-1; CDR3 protein: ASRDASYNEQF
clone size: .; J gene: TRBJ2-5; V gene: TRBV5-1; CDR3 protein: ASSRDSLSWEQY
clone size: .; J gene: TRBJ2-2; V gene: TRBV2; CDR3 protein: ASSEIPSGNTGELF
clone size: .; J gene: TRBJ2-7; V gene: TRBV27; CDR3 protein: ASSRGTGKMYEQY
clone size: few; J gene: TRBJ2-3; V gene: TRBV20-1; CDR3 protein: SARDVTESTDTQY
clone size: few; J gene: TRBJ2-1; V gene: TRBV4-1; CDR3 protein: ASSQDGVFTNEQF
clone size: many; J gene: TRBJ2-1; V gene: TRBV29-1; CDR3 protein: SARGERGPQNEQF
clone size: few; J gene: TRBJ1-2; V gene: TRBV4-1; CDR3 protein: ASSFPMPAFSRYT
clone size: .; J gene: TRBJ2-7; V gene: TRBV5-6; CDR3 protein: ASGFSGPTYEQY
clone size: .; J gene: TRBJ2-5; V gene: TRBV6-2/TRBV6-3; CDR3 protein: ASSYSRNAPARETQY
clone size: .; J gene: TRBJ2-7; V gene: TRBV29-1; CDR3 protein: SVGAQGNSYEQY
clone size: .; J gene: TRBJ2-7; V gene: TRBV20-1; CDR3 protein: SAPTVPYEQY
clone size: few; J gene: TRBJ1-2; V gene: TRBV2; CDR3 protein: ASRPPGGANYGYT
clone size: .; J gene: TRBJ1-1; V gene: TRBV4-1; CDR3 protein: ASSQTGQGALWSVAF
clone size: .; J gene: TRBJ1-2; V gene: TRBV9; CDR3 protein: ASSPRLMDYGYT